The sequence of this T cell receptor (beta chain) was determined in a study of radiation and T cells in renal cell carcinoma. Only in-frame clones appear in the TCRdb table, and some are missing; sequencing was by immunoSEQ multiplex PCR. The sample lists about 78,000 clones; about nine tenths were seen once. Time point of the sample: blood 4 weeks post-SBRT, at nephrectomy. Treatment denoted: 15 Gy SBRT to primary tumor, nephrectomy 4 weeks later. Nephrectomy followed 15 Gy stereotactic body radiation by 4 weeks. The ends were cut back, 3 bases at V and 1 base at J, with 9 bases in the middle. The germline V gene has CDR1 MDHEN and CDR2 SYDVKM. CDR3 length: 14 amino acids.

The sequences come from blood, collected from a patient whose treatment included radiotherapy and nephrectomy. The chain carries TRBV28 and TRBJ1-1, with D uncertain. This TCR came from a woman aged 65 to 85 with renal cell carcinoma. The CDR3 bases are TGTGCCAGCAGTTTTTTAAACCAGAACACTGAAGCTTTCTTT. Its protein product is CASSFLNQNTEAFF.